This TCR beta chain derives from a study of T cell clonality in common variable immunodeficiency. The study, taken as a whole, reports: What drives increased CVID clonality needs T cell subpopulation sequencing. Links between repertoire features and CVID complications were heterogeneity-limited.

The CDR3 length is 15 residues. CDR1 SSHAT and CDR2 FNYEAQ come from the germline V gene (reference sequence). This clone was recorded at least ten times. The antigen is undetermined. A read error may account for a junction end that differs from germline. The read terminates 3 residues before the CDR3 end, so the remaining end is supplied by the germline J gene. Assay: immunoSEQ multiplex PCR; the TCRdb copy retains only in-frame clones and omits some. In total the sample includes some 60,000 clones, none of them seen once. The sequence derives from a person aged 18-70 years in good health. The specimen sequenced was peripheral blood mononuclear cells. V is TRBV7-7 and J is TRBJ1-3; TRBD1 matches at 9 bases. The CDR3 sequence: CASSTGTGPGNTIYF. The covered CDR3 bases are TGTGCTAGCAGCACTGGGACAGGGCCTGGAAACACC.